This T cell receptor beta chain was captured by sequencing in a study of response to subunit inactivated influenza vaccine (dated by TCRdb to 2017 to 2018). At the level of the whole study: Deep quantitative T cell receptor repertoire profiling was used in the study to track responses to a trivalent subunit inactivated influenza vaccine.

General conclusions and limits of the study: The authors suggested that each seasonal influenza vaccination may recruit only a limited number of new T cells.

CDR1 is given as LGHNA and CDR2 as YNFKEQ, both from the germline V gene. Germline trimming amounts to 4 bases on V and 1 base on J, with 6 as the count of junction bases outside the gene matches. From its cysteine to its phenylalanine, the CDR3 spans 17 amino acids. The read is trimmed to its CDR3 DNA, 51 bases read in frame from base 1. The library was generated by RT-PCR. The run used an Illumina HiSeq 2500. TCRdb reworked the public reads: Q25 trimming with fastp, MiXCR clone assembly, productive beta chains retained. Every entry covers one CDR3 protein and lists the most common genes and DNA from its rows. The sample table records around 470,000 distinct CDR3 sequences; less than 7.5% of these occur just once. Less than 15% of the sample is taken by the ten largest. This clonotype has ten or more counts. Its antigen remains undetermined. Base quality data are lacking; no much larger clone is found one base away.

Sequencing used PBMCs from blood, obtained around 2 years after vaccination. The V gene is TRBV4-2 and the J gene is TRBJ2-3; 12 nucleotides in the junction match TRBD2. The TCR originated in a man aged 45-69 years who received an inactivated influenza vaccine. Donor details come from another sample of the same person, matched by shared clones. The nucleotides are TGTGCCAGCAGCCGAACTAGCGGGGGGAGGGGCACAGATACGCAGTATTTT. It translates to CASSRTSGGRGTDTQYF.